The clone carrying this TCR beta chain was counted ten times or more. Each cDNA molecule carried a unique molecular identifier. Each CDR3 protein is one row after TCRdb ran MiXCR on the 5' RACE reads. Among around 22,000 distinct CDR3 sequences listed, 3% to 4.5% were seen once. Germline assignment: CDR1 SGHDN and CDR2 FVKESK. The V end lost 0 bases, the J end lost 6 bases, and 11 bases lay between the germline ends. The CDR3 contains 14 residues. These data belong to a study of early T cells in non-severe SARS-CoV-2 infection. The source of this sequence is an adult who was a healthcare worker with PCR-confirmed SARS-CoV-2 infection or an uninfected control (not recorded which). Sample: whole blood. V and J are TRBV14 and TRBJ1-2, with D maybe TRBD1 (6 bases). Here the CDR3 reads CASSQDVGGNGYTF. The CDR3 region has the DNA TGTGCCAGCAGCCAAGATGTGGGGGGCAATGGCTACACCTTC.